The sample holds many counts of the clone carrying this T cell receptor beta chain. The antigen is not known. This sample was taken from a study of T-cell reconstitution after alpha-beta-depleted transplantation in children. Study observations and caveats: Newly produced T cells mostly accounted for T-cell counts and diversity one year post-transplant. The high TCRbeta diversity at day 60 in some patients came from surviving recipient T cells and thymic progenitors. Expanded graft clones, several hundred of them, were reportedly the source of alpha-beta T cells about two months after transplant.

Unique molecular identifiers tagged the TCRbeta library. TCRdb reprocessed the PCR reads via MiXCR and lists one record per CDR3 protein. The sample gives around 70,000 distinct CDR3 sequences, approximately 11% of which show up once; 13% is in the top ten. V lost 0 bases, J lost 0 bases, and 21 bases lay in between. There are 19 residues in the CDR3. Germline lookup yields CDR1 DFQATT and CDR2 SNEGSKA (reference sequence). The specimen comprised PBMCs, sampled before TCRalphabeta/CD19-depleted stem cell transplant. The clonotype comes from a boy aged 10-17 years with acute myeloid leukemia, due to receive a stem cell transplant. The chain recombines TRBV20-1 with TRBJ2-4; D perhaps matches TRBD1 (8 bases). The CDR3 DNA follows: TGCAGTGCTAGAGATCAGGGGAGGGGACAGGACCTAGCCAAAAACATTCAGTACTTC. Protein sequence: CSARDQGRGQDLAKNIQYF.